The subject of this entry is one T cell receptor (beta chain). Its antigen remains unknown. The sample comes from a study of shared clonotypes between healthy human individuals. V was trimmed by 6 bases and J by 2 bases, leaving 22 bases between them. The CDR3 sequence is 17 residues long. Germline V gene data show CDR1 as SGHVS and CDR2 as FQNEAQ. Genomic DNA per cell subset filled all wells of several immunoSEQ plates. In the source study's methods: ImmunoSEQ junction-only sequences lacked quality scores, so their filtering differed. Clones were sequenced by immunoSEQ multiplex PCR, and TCRdb holds only the in-frame ones, with some missing. V and J calls and clone size come straight from that table; D and trimming were deduced from the DNA. This repertoire shows 2 million to 2.5 million clones, under 97% found once; its top ten account for 0.13%. Study-level results: The study generally estimated greater richness for naive than memory subsets.

The sequenced material came from naive CD4+ T cells sorted from blood. Subset denoted: CD45RA+ positively selected. V usage is TRBV7-8 and J usage is TRBJ2-5; D is perhaps TRBD1 (6 bases). The clonotype was recovered from a man younger than 35 in good health. This CDR3 reads CASRSHMSVGHQETQYF. CDR3 nucleotide sequence: TGTGCCAGCAGAAGTCATATGTCCGTGGGACATCAAGAGACCCAGTACTTC.